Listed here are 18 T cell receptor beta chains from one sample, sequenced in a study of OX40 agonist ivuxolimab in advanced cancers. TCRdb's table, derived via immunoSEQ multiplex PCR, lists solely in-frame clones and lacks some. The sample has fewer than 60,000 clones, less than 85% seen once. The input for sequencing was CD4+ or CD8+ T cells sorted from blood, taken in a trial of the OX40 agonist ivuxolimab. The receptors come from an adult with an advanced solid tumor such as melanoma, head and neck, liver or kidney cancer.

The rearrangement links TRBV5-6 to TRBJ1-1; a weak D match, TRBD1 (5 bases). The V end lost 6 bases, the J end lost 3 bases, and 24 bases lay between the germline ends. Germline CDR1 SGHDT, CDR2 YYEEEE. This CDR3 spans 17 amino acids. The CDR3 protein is CASTDEKVLGGDTEAFF. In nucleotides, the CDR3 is TGTGCCAGCACCGACGAGAAGGTGCTGGGAGGGGACACTGAAGCTTTCTTT.

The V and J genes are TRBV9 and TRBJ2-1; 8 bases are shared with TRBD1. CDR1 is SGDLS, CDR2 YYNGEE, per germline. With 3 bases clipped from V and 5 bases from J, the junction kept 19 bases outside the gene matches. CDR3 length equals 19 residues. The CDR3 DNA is TGTGCCAGCAGCGGCGGAGCAGGGGGCTCTCAGCTGGCTAACAATGAGCAGTTCTTC. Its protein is CASSGGAGGSQLANNEQFF. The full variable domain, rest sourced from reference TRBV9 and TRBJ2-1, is DSGVTQTPKHLITATGQRVTLRCSPRSGDLSVYWYQQSLDQGLQFLIQYYNGEERAKGNILERFSAQQFPDLHSELNLSSLELGDSALYFCASSGGAGGSQLANNEQFFGPGTRLTVL.

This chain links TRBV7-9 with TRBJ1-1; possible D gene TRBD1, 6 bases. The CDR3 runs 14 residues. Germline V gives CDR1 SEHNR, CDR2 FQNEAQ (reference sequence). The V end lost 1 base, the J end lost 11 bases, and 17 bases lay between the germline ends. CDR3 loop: CASSLVGGRNFAFF. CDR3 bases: TGTGCCAGCAGCTTAGTAGGGGGTCGGAACTTCGCTTTCTTT.

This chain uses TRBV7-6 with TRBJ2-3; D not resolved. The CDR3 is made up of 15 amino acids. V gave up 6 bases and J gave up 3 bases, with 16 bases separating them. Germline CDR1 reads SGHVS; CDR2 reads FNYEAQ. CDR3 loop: CASRSRLVGTDTQYF. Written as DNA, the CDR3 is TGTGCCAGCAGATCCAGGTTGGTGGGGACAGATACGCAGTATTTT.

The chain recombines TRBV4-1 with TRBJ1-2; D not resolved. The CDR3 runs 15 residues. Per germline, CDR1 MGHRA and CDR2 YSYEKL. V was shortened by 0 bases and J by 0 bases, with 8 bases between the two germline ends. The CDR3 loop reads CASSQEYPSNYGYTF. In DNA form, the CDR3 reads TGCGCCAGCAGCCAAGAATATCCCTCTAACTATGGCTACACCTTC.

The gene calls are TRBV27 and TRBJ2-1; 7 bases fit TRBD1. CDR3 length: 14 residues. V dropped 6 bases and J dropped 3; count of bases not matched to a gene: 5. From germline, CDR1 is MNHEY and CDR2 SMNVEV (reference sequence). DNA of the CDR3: TGTGCCAGCAGCCAAGGGGGCAGCTACAATGAGCAGTTCTTC. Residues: CASSQGGSYNEQFF.

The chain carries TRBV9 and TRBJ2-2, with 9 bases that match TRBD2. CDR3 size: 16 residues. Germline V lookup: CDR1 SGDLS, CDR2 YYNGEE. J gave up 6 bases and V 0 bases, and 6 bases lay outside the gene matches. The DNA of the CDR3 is TGTGCCAGCAGCGTAGCCGCGGGGGGGATTCCCGGGGAGCTGTTTTTT. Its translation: CASSVAAGGIPGELFF. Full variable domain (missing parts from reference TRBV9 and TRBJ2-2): DSGVTQTPKHLITATGQRVTLRCSPRSGDLSVYWYQQSLDQGLQFLIQYYNGEERAKGNILERFSAQQFPDLHSELNLSSLELGDSALYFCASSVAAGGIPGELFFGEGSRLTVL.

The CDR3 protein is CASRTGGAATNEKLFF. The CDR3 DNA follows: TGTGCCAGCAGGACAGGGGGAGCCGCAACTAATGAAAAACTGTTTTTT. This chain joins TRBV27 and TRBJ1-4; 9 bases align to TRBD1. Germline values: CDR1 MNHEY, CDR2 SMNVEV (reference sequence). The CDR3 extends over 16 amino acids. V gave up 6 bases and J gave up 0 bases; unmatched junction bases: 5.

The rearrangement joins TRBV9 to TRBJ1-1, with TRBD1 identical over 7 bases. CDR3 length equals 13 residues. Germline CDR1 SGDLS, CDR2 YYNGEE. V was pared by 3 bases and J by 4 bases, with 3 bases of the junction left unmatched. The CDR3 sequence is CASSEGAVTEAFF. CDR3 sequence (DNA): TGTGCCAGCAGCGAGGGGGCAGTCACTGAAGCTTTCTTT.

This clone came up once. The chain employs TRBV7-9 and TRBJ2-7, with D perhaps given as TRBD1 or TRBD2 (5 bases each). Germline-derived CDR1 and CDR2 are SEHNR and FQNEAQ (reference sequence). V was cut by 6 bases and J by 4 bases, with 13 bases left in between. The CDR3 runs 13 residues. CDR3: CASSSGTQYEQYV. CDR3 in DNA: TGTGCCAGCAGTTCTGGGACCCAATACGAGCAGTACGTC.

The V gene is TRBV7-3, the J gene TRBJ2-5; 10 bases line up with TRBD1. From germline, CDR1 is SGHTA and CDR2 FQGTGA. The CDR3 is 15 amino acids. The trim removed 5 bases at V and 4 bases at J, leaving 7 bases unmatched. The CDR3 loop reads CASSTGTGDGETQYF. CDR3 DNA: TGTGCCAGCAGCACGGGGACAGGGGACGGAGAGACCCAGTACTTC.

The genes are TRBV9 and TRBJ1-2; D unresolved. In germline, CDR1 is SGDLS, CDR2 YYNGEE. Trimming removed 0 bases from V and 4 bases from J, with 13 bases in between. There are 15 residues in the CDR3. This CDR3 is CASSVAQVGFYGYTF. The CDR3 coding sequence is TGTGCCAGCAGCGTAGCCCAGGTCGGTTTCTATGGCTACACCTTC.

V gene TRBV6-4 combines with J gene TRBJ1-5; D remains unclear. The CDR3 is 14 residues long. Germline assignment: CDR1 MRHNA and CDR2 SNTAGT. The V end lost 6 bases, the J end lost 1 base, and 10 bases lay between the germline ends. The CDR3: CASRVHISNQPQHF. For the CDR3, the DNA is TGTGCCAGCAGGGTTCATATCAGCAATCAGCCCCAGCATTTT.

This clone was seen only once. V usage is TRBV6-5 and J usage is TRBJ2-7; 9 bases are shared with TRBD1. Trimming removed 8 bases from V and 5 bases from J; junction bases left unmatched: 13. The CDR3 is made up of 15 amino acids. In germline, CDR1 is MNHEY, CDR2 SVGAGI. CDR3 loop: CASSRLGDRDHEQYF. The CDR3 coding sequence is TGTGCCAGCTCACGACTGGGGGACAGGGACCACGAGCAGTACTTC.

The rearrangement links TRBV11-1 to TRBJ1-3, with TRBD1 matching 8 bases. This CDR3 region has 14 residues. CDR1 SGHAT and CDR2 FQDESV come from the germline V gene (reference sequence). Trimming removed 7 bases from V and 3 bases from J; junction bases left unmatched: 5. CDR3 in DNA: TGTGCCAGCACCCGGACAGGGAATGGAAACACCATATATTTT. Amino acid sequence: CASTRTGNGNTIYF.

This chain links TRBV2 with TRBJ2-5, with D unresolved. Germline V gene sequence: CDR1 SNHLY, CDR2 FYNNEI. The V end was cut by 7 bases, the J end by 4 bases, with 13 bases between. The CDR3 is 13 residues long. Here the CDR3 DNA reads TGTGCCAGCACCCTAGGCCACTTAGAGACCCAGTACTTC. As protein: CASTLGHLETQYF. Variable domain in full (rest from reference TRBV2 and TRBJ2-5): EPEVTQTPSHQVTQMGQEVILRCVPISNHLYFYWYRQILGQKVEFLVSFYNNEISEKSEIFDDQFSVERPDGSNFTLKIRSTKLEDSAMYFCASTLGHLETQYFGPGTRLLVL.

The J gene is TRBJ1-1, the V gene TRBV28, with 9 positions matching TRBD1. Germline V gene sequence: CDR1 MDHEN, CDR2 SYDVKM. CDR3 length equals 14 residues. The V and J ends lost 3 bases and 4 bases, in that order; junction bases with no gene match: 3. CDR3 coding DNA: TGTGCCAGCAGTTTGGGACAGGGCGGCACTGAAGCTTTCTTT. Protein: CASSLGQGGTEAFF. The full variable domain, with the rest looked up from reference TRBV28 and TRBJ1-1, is DVKVTQSSRYLVKRTGEKVFLECVQDMDHENMFWYRQDPGLGLRLIYFSYDVKMKEKGDIPEGYSVSREKKERFSLILESASTNQTSMYLCASSLGQGGTEAFFGQGTRLTVV.

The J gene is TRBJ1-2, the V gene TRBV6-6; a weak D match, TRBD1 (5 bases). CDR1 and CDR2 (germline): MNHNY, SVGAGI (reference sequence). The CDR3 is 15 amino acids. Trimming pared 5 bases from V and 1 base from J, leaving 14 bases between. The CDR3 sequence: CASSTIFGGNYGYTF. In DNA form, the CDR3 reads TGTGCCAGCAGTACCATTTTTGGGGGTAACTATGGCTACACCTTC.